This TCR beta chain was identified during a study of T cells after yellow fever vaccination. Study in general: Fractions containing few cells were prepared with SMART-Seq v4 Ultra Low Input.

Trimming pared 0 bases from V and 2 bases from J, leaving 14 bases between. The CDR3 has 17 amino acids. Germline assignment: CDR1 MNHEY and CDR2 SVGAGI. Study-wide results and caveats: Faster peaking, at day 5 versus 15, marked a secondary response that was weaker. Re-detected after boosting: most primary clones, 95% to 98% of CD4 and roughly 88% of CD8. Although most clonotypes did not, a small share appeared in both CD4 and CD8 compartments.

MiXCR, run by TCRdb on the 5' RACE reads, gives a single entry per CDR3 protein. The sample lists 500,000 to 650,000 distinct CDR3 sequences, 17% seen once, with approximately 15% in the top ten. This clonotype was observed at least ten times. What it recognizes is unknown. This chain uses TRBV6-5 with TRBJ1-5; D call uncertain. The specimen comprised PBMCs, sampled less than 6 days after the first yellow fever vaccination. This TCR came from a man younger than 35 who received the YFV17D yellow fever vaccine. For the CDR3, the DNA is TGTGCCAGCAGTTACTCGTTCCCCCCTGGGGGCAATCAGCCCCAGCATTTT. Its protein is CASSYSFPPGGNQPQHF.